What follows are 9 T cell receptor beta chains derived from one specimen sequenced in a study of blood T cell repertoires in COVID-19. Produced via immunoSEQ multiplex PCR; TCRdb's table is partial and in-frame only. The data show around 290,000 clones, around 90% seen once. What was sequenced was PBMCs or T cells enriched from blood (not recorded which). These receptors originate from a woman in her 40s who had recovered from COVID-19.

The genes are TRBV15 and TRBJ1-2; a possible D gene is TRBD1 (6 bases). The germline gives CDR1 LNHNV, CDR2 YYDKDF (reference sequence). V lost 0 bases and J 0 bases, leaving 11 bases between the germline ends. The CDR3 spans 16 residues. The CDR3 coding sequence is TGTGCCACCAGCAGAGATCTCCCAGGGGCTAACTATGGCTACACCTTC. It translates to CATSRDLPGANYGYTF. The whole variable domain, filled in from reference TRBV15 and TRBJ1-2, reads DAMVIQNPRYQVTQFGKPVTLSCSQTLNHNVMYWYQQKSSQAPKLLFHYYDKDFNNEADTPDNFQSRRPNTSFCFLDIRSPGLGDTAMYLCATSRDLPGANYGYTFGSGTRLTVV.

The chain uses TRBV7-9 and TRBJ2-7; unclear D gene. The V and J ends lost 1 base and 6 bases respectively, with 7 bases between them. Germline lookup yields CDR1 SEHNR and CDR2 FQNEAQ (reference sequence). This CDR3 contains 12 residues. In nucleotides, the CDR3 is TGTGCCAGCAGCTTAGGTGGCTCCGAGCAGTACTTC. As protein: CASSLGGSEQYF.

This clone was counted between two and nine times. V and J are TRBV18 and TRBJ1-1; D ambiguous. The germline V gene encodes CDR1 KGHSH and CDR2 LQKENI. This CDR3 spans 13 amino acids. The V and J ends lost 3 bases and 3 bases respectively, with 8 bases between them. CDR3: CASSPSPDTEAFF. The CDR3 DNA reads TGTGCCAGCTCACCCTCTCCGGACACTGAAGCTTTCTTT.

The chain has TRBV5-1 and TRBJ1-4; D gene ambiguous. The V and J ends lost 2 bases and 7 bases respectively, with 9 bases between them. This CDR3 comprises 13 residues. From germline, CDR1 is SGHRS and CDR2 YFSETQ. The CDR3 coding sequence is TGCGCCAGCAGCTTAGGGAGCGCTGAAAAACTGTTTTTT. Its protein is CASSLGSAEKLFF.

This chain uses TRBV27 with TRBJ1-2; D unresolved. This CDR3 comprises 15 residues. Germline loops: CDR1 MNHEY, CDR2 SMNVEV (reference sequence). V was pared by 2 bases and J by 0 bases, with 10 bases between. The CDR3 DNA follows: TGTGCCAGCAGTTTAACAGTGCCCTCTAACTATGGCTACACCTTC. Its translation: CASSLTVPSNYGYTF.

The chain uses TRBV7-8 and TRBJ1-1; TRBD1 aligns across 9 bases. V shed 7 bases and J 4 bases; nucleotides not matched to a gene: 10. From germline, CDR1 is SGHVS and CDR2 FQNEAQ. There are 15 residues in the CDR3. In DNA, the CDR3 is TGTGCCAGCAACCAAGAGAGGACAGGGGTCACTGAAGCTTTCTTT. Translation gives CASNQERTGVTEAFF.

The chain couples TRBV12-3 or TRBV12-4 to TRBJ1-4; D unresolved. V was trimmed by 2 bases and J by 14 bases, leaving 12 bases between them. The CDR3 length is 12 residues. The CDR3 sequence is CASSLPGYGLFF. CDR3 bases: TGTGCCAGCAGTTTACCGGGTTACGGTCTGTTTTTT.

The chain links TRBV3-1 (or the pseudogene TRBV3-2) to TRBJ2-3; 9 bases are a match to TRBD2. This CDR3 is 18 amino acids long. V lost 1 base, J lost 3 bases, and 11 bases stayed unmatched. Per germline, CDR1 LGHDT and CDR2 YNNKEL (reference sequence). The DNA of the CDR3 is TGTGCCAGCAGCCAAGGGTTGGGTAGCGGGAGTATGACAGATACGCAGTATTTT. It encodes CASSQGLGSGSMTDTQYF.

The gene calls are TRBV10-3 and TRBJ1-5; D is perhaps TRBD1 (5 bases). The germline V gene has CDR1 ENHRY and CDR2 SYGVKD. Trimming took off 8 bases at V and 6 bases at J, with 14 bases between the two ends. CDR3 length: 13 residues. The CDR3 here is CAIAQAPGQPQHF. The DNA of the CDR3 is TGTGCCATCGCACAGGCCCCGGGTCAGCCCCAGCATTTT.